This TCR beta chain stems from a study of blood T cell repertoires in COVID-19. Study information: Sites in the United States, Italy and Spain provided acute and convalescent COVID-19 samples.

CDR1 and CDR2 from the germline V gene are LNHDA and SQIVND (reference sequence). With V trimmed by 8 bases and J by 4 bases, 9 bases remained unmatched. This CDR3 spans 16 amino acids. Original handling: Reference gene primer amplification gave nucleated cell count estimates. The protocol was immunoSEQ multiplex PCR, while the TCRdb copy is restricted to in-frame clones and leaves out a portion. V and J calls and clone size are copied from that table; D and trimming were computed from the DNA. The sample lists roughly 30,000 clones, over 75% seen once, with about 25% in the top ten. The sample consisted of peripheral blood. This receptor was taken from a human donor in a cohort sampled during active COVID-19. This sequence joins TRBV19 and TRBJ2-6; 9 bases line up with TRBD1. The CDR3 reads CASSDRGGAGANVLTF. In DNA form, the CDR3 reads TGTGCCAGTTCGGACAGGGGAGGCGCCGGGGCCAACGTCCTGACTTTC.